This T cell receptor beta chain was sequenced in a study of cytomegalovirus exposure and HLA in healthy donors (dated 2017 in TCRdb). About the study as a whole: An earlier analysis of approximately 600 of the donors reported 250 to 300 Gb of sequence data and roughly 100 million unique TCR beta sequences from 150 million to 200 million T cells. About 310 gigabases of sequencing data and 70 million to 100 million unique TCR sequences were included in an early release covering 550 to 650 HLA-typed donors. Among the roughly 400 genotyped donors, more than 70% belonged to the genetic ancestry cluster associated with self-reported Caucasian donors. The study aimed to test whether cataloging public T cell receptors could reveal signatures of past pathogen exposure. Using immunosequencing, the study profiled T cell repertoires from around 670 subjects and related those repertoires to cytomegalovirus serostatus. In addition to the first cohort of approximately 650 subjects, a separate validation cohort of 120 different subjects was used. To predict cytomegalovirus infection status, the study combined high-throughput TCR immunosequencing, statistical association of individual TCRs with disease status, and machine learning. A later analysis re-analyzed previously published TCR beta repertoires from 500 to 700 donors and added high-resolution HLA genotyping to study TCR occurrence patterns. The later analysis used no new phenotypic data to find candidate immune exposures, relying instead on TCR beta sequences and their occurrence across donors. An earlier analysis of around 580 of the donors used high-throughput TCR beta sequencing to judge whether each TCR beta V gene segment behaved as functional or pseudogenic. Alongside the repertoire data, information on donor age, sex, ethnicity and CMV serostatus was compiled. A later genetic analysis took genome-wide SNP genotypes for about 65% of the 666 donors and used that subset as a discovery cohort. All discovery cohort repertoires had been generated using a single sequencing platform. HLA typing included class I and class II loci at four-digit resolution. Typing coverage varied by locus: roughly 629-630 donors for A, B, C, DRB1 and DQB1; more than 500 for DQA1; about 570 for DPA1; some 470 for DPB1. Because of strong linkage in the cohort, roughly 5 DR-DQ haplotypes were treated as single units for association and clustering. On average, roughly 250,000 unique TCR beta nucleotide sequences were sequenced per donor among about 400 genotyped donors of the cohort, with roughly 18% of those sequences being non-productive.

Of note for this clone: Its antigen is still unknown. Base qualities are missing; no much larger clone stands one base away.

The method was the immunoSEQ multiplex PCR assay. The multiplex PCR relied on a mix of 60 forward primers for TCR Vbeta segments and 13 reverse primers for TCR Jbeta segments. Amplification of the CDR3 region of rearranged TCR beta genes was performed with a multiplex PCR assay on genomic DNA. On the Illumina HiSeq System, the amplified TCR beta libraries were sequenced as 87-base-pair reads. The authors processed their data as follows. In a later analysis, tens of millions of unique TCR beta chains were counted across the 500 to 850 repertoires, and roughly 10 million of these chains were shared by at least two donors. To remove PCR and sequencing errors, raw reads were error-corrected and collapsed into unique sequences using a nearest-neighbor algorithm that merged closely related sequences. V, D and J gene segments were assigned by aligning CDR3 sequences to IMGT reference sequences. For a sequence to be retained, a match of at least six nucleotides to both a V gene segment and a J gene segment was required. Rearrangements were classified as productive when the CDR3 lacked stop codons and remained in frame with V and J, and all other rearrangements were classified as non-productive. Following IMGT convention, CDR3 was defined as the stretch from the second conserved V-encoded cysteine to the conserved J-encoded phenylalanine. In an earlier analysis of 550 to 650 of the donors, sequences lacking an unambiguous match to a single V gene segment were excluded. An earlier analysis of about 600 of the donors called V segments functional above 56.7% productive rearrangements and segregating when the between-donor standard deviation exceeded 5%. A statistical classification framework was built to diagnose cytomegalovirus status from the catalog of TCR beta chain sequences. A later analysis assigned V and J genes by comparing TCR nucleotide sequences with IMGT/GENE-DB human TR gene sequences. In a later analysis, CDR3 sequences and most-parsimonious VDJ recombination scenarios were assigned using the TCRdist pipeline. In a later analysis, each TCR beta chain was defined by its CDR3 amino acid sequence together with its V-gene family, and reads without a unique V-gene family were excluded. In a later analysis, nearly 600 highly shared, low-generation-probability nucleotide sequences were removed to address suspected cross-contamination and a sequencing artifact. A later analysis calculated a clonal expansion index for each public chain from normalized within-repertoire ranks of inferred template counts. Generation probabilities in a later analysis came from a VDJ recombination model fitted to out-of-frame rearrangements, and those results were checked against IGoR. In a later analysis, hypergeometric tests were used to score TCR-TCR, TCR-HLA and TCR-CMV co-occurrence, with a repertoire-size bias correction applied to TCR pairs. In a later analysis, false discovery rates were estimated by permuting HLA or CMV assignments 20 times. A later analysis grouped co-occurring TCRs with DBSCAN, adding TCRdist sequence similarity when clustering within HLA-allele-positive subsets. For co-occurrence clustering, repertoires with fewer than 30,000 or more than 120,000 public chains were excluded, along with about five repertoires with anomalous nucleotide sharing. Imported from immuneACCESS, the table was reduced by TCRdb to in-frame sequences with V and J called. These copies leave out some clones; in studies compared against another copy, an unresolved V gene accounts for under half, and the cause of the remainder is not known. V, J and clone size are those of that table, while D and trimming were read from the DNA. This sample is represented by 95,000 to 150,000 clones; roughly 72% of them were singletons. The ten most abundant clones make up under 4.5% of the sample.

According to the germline V gene, CDR1 reads MNHEY and CDR2 reads SVGAGI. V is clipped by 6 bases and J by 5 bases, and the sequence between their germline boundaries is 16 bases long. From the cysteine up to the phenylalanine, the CDR3 has a length of 14 residues. Only the CDR3 DNA is retained, 42 bases long and in frame from the first base. What the authors observed across the whole study: At a false discovery rate of 0.05, a later analysis linked about 16,000 TCR beta sequences to specific HLA alleles. Some IMGT-functional V segments, including TRBV6-2 and TRBV6-3, could not be distinguished by the 87-base-pair reads and were therefore excluded. Across donors, most TCR sequences were observed very rarely, whereas some public TCRs were present in many individuals. A further reported finding was that TCR beta sequences accurately predicted the HLA-A and HLA-B alleles for most subjects in the first cohort. Immune exposure information for the cohort was limited to CMV serostatus. Correlated functional status among segregating V segments might be attributable to linkage disequilibrium, but an unknown experimental factor could not be ruled out. According to the authors, the approach could potentially be generalized to other disease states and immunological phenotypes. A total of roughly 160 TCR beta chains were listed by the study as associated with cytomegalovirus. A later analysis found that HLA-associated TCR beta chains were more clonally expanded and had lower generation probabilities than equally common non-associated chains. The cohort was sequenced for TCR beta chains only, and without alpha or paired-chain data the features that could be detected were limited. Approximately 16 rarely observed V segments, including chromosome 9 orphons, were excluded from the earlier analysis of several hundred of the donors because counts were too low. According to a later analysis, TCR association rates differed among HLA loci, with DRB1 alleles showing the most associated TCRs and HLA-C alleles showing the fewest. V-gene and J-gene trimming of TCR beta chains was associated with a missense DCLRE1C variant in a later genetic analysis, and the association was replicated in an independent cohort. The presence/absence analyses assumed that sequencing depth was roughly uniform across donors, and that assumption may not be true. Compared with the roughly 710-donor mean, donors in an Asian-associated ancestry cluster had fewer N-insertions in productive TCRs, according to a later genetic analysis. In vitro tests confirmed that three of the cytomegalovirus-associated TCR beta chains recognize cytomegalovirus antigens. Most CMV-associated TCR beta chains appeared to be HLA-restricted in a later analysis, and the HLA associations seemed to be driven largely by CMV exposure. According to a later analysis, parvovirus B19, influenza, CMV and Epstein-Barr virus appeared linked to several top co-occurrence clusters. Strong co-occurrence of HLA alleles, especially DR and DQ, made assigning TCR associations to individual alleles difficult. In an earlier analysis of approximately 590 of the donors, most TCR beta V segments were observed in productive rearrangements about 90% or about 30% of the time, broadly matching IMGT annotations. A group of highly shared sequence variants was considered likely to be a technical artifact of the sequencing pipeline. Because HLA typing was missing for some donors at each locus, association tests included only the typed subset. In both the original and validation cohorts, the classifier was reported to diagnose cytomegalovirus status with high specificity and sensitivity.

The cohort was made up of roughly 670 healthy bone marrow donors. At the time of sampling, every cohort member was nominally healthy, though immune exposures that went unrecorded were likely present. The donor was CMV seropositive and was included in the group of some 290 seropositive cohort members. A peripheral blood sample was collected from each donor, and TCR beta sequencing was performed on peripheral blood mononuclear cells. Genomic DNA was extracted from the blood cell samples with the Qiagen DNeasy Blood Extraction Kit. This receptor was taken from a man aged 40-55 years in good health and CMV-seropositive. Input material: PBMCs. The chain is assembled from TRBV6-5 and TRBJ2-5, and TRBD2 may be the D gene, going by 5 matching bases. This receptor has the CDR3 CASSPTILGETQYF. The DNA is as follows: TGTGCCAGCAGCCCGACTATTTTGGGGGAGACCCAGTACTTC.